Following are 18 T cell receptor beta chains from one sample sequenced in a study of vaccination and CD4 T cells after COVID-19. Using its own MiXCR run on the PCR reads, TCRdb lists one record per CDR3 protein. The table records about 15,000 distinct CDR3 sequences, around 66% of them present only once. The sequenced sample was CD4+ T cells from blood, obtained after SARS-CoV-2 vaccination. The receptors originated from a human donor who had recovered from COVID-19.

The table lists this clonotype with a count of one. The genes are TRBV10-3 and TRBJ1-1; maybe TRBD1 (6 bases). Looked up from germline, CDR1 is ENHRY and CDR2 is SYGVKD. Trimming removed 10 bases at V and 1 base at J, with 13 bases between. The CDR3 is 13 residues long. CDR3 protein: CATGTSPNTEAFF. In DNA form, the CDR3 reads TGTGCCACCGGGACATCCCCGAACACTGAAGCTTTCTTT.

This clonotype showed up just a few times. CDR3 sequence reads: CASSYQRSYGYTF. The CDR3 nucleotides are TGTGCCAGCAGTTATCAAAGGAGCTATGGCTACACCTTC. The rearrangement uses TRBV6-2 or TRBV6-3 and TRBJ1-2, with D hard to call. V lost 3 bases to trimming and J lost 4 bases, with 9 bases between them. Germline V gene lookup returns CDR1 MNHEY and CDR2 SVGEGT. The CDR3 runs to 13 residues.

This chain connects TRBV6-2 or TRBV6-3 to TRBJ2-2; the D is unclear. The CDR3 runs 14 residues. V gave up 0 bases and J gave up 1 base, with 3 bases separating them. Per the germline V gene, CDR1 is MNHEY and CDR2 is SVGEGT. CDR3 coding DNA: TGTGCCAGCAGTTACTCGTGGAACACCGGGGAGCTGTTTTTT. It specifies CASSYSWNTGELFF.

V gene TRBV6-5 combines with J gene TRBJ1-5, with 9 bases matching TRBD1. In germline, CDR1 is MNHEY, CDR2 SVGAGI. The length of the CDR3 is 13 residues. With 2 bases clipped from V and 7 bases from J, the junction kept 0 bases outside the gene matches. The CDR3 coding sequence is TGTGCCAGCAGTTACGGACAGGGGCAGCCCCAGCATTTT. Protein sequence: CASSYGQGQPQHF.

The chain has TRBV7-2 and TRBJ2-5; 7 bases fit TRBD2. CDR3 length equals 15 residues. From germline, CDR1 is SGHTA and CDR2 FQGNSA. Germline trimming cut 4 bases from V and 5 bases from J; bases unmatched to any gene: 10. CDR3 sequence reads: CASSYWTREGETQYF. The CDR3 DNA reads TGTGCCAGCAGCTACTGGACTAGGGAAGGGGAGACCCAGTACTTC.

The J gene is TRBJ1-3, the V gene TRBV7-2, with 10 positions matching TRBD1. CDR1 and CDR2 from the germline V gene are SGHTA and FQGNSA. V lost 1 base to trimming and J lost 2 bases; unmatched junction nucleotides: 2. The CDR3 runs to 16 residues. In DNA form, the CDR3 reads TGTGCCAGCAGCTTAGAGGGACAGGGGACTGGAAACACCATATATTTT. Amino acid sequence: CASSLEGQGTGNTIYF.

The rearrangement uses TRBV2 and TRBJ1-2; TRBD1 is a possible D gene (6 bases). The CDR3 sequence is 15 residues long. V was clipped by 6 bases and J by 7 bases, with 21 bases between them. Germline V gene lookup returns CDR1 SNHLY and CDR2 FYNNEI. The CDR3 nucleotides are TGTGCCAGCAGCCCCTTAACTGGGGGCGTGGCTGGCTACACCTTC. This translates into CASSPLTGGVAGYTF.

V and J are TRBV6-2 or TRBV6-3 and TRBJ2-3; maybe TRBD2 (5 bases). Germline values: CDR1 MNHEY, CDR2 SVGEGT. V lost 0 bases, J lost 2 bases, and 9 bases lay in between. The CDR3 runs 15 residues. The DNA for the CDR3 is TGTGCCAGCAGTTACTCGGTGGGAGTCACAGATACGCAGTATTTT. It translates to CASSYSVGVTDTQYF.

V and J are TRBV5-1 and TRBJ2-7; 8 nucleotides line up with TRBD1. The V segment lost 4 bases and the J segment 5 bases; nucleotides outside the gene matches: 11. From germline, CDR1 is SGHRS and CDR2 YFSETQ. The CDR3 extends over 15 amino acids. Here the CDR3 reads CASSLIGQGADEQYF. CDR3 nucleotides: TGCGCCAGCAGCCTCATCGGTCAGGGGGCCGACGAGCAGTACTTC.

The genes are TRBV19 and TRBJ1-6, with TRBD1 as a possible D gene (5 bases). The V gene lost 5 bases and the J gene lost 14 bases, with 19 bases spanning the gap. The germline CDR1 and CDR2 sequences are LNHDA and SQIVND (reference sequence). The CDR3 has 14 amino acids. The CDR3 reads CASSPRDRLITLHF. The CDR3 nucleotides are TGTGCCAGTAGTCCCCGGGACCGACTAATCACCCTCCACTTT.

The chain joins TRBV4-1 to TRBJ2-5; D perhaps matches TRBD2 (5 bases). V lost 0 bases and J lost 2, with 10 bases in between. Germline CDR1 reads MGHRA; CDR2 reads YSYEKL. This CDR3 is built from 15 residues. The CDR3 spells CASSQDPGSQETQYF. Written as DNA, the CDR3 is TGCGCCAGCAGCCAAGACCCGGGGAGTCAAGAGACCCAGTACTTC.

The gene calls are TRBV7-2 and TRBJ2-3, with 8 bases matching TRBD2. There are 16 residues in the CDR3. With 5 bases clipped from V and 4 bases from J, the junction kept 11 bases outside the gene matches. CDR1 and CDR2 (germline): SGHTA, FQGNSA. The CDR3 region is CASSPIAGSPPDTQYF. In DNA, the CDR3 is TGTGCCAGCAGCCCTATAGCGGGATCCCCCCCAGATACGCAGTATTTT.

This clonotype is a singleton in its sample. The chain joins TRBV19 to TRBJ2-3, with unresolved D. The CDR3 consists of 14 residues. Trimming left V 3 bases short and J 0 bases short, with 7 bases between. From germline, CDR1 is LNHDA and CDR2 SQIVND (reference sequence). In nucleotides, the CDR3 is TGTGCCAGTAGTATGCTGGTTAGCACAGATACGCAGTATTTT. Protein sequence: CASSMLVSTDTQYF.

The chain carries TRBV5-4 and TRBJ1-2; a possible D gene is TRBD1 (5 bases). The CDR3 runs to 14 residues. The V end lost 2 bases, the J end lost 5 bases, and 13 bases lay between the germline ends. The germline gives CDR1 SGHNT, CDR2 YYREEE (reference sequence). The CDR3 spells CASSLETGFYGYTF. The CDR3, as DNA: TGTGCCAGCAGCTTAGAAACAGGATTTTATGGCTACACCTTC.

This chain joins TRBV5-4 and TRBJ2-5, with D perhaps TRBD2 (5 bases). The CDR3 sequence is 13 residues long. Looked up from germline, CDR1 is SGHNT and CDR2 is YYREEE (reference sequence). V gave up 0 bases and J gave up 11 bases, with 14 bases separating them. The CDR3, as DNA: TGTGCCAGCAGCTTGGCCTCGAGCGGTTCACAGTACTTC. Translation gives CASSLASSGSQYF. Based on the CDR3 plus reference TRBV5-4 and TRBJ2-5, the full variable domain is ETGVTQSPTHLIKTRGQQVTLRCSSQSGHNTVSWYQQALGQGPQFIFQYYREEENGRGNFPPRFSGLQFPNYSSELNVNALELDDSALYLCASSLASSGSQYFGPGTRLLVL.

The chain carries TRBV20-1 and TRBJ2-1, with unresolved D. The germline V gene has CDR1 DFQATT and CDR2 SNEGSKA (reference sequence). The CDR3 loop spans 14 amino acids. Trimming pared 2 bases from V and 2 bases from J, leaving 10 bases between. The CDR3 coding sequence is TGCAGTGCTAGACCGGAGTACGCCTACAATGAGCAGTTCTTC. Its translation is CSARPEYAYNEQFF.

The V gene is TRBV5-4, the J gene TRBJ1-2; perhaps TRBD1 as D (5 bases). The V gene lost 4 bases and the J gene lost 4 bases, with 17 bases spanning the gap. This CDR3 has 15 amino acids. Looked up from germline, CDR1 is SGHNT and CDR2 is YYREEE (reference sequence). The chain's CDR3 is CASSTNSGRGYGYTF. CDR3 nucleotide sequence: TGTGCCAGCAGCACAAACTCCGGGAGGGGCTATGGCTACACCTTC.

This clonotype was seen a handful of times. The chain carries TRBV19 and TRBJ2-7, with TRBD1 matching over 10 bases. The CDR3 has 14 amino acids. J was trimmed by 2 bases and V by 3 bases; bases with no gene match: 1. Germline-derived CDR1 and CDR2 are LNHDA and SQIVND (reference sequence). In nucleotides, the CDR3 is TGTGCCAGTAGTATTGGGACAGGGGCCTACGAGCAGTACTTC. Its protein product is CASSIGTGAYEQYF.